A single sample gave rise to the 18 T cell receptor beta chains below, sequenced in a study of T cells in Graves' hyperthyroidism and ophthalmopathy. It was RNA transcripts that yielded the amplified TCR beta CDR3 regions. Using the HTBI primer set, a first-round RT-PCR was run on the TCR CDR3. MiXCR, run by TCRdb on the multiplex PCR reads, gives a single entry per CDR3 protein. The sample yields about 420,000 distinct CDR3 sequences, approximately 13% seen once. Sequencing input: blood. The receptors shown here come from a woman aged 18-29 years with Graves' hyperthyroidism.

This clonotype was found many times. The chain has TRBV5-1 and TRBJ2-7; no clear D gene. CDR3 length: 13 amino acids. Trimming took off 0 bases at V and 6 bases at J, with 10 bases between the two ends. Germline lookup yields CDR1 SGHRS and CDR2 YFSETQ. CDR3 nucleotide sequence: TGCGCCAGCAGCTTGGTCCTTAAAGGCGAGCAGTACTTC. Amino acids: CASSLVLKGEQYF.

In this sample, this clonotype turned up a few times. The chain uses TRBV4-2 and TRBJ1-5; D not resolved. Trimming removed 1 base from V and 6 bases from J, with 10 bases in between. Germline V CDR1 and CDR2: LGHNA, YNFKEQ. The CDR3 sequence is 14 residues long. This chain's CDR3 is CASSQGGIGQPQHF. CDR3 nucleotides: TGTGCCAGCAGCCAAGGAGGGATCGGTCAGCCCCAGCATTTT.

The chain couples TRBV5-4 to TRBJ2-7; no firm D call. The germline V gene encodes CDR1 SGHNT and CDR2 YYREEE (reference sequence). Trimming took off 3 bases at V and 7 bases at J, with 26 bases between the two ends. This CDR3 comprises 17 residues. CDR3 residues: CASSCLVFGASVWEQYF. As DNA, the CDR3 is TGTGCCAGCAGCTGTCTAGTGTTCGGAGCGAGCGTGTGGGAGCAGTACTTC.

This clonotype was observed at least ten times. This chain links TRBV20-1 with TRBJ2-3; D not resolved. V shed 6 bases and J shed 2 bases, with 12 bases lying between them. The CDR3 is 13 residues long. Germline loops: CDR1 DFQATT, CDR2 SNEGSKA (reference sequence). The CDR3 loop reads CSATGPNTDTQYF. The CDR3, as DNA: TGCAGTGCCACCGGACCAAACACAGATACGCAGTATTTT.

About this clonotype itself: A much larger clone differs by one base, so this may be a read error. This chain links TRBV6-9 with TRBJ1-3; the D is unclear. The germline CDR1 and CDR2 sequences are MNHGY and SVAAGI. This CDR3 contains 15 residues. CDR3 DNA: TGTGCCTGCAGTTACGAGGGAATCTCTGGAAACACCATATATTTT. This encodes CACSYEGISGNTIYF.

This chain links TRBV10-1 with TRBJ1-6; no clear D. Trimming pared 3 bases from V and 14 bases from J, leaving 14 bases between. Germline-derived CDR1 and CDR2 are WNHNN and SYGVQD (reference sequence). The CDR3 runs 13 residues. The CDR3 sequence is CASSEQPNKALHF. Written as DNA, the CDR3 is TGCGCCAGCAGTGAACAGCCGAATAAGGCCCTCCACTTT.

This sequence joins TRBV27 and TRBJ1-1; possibly TRBD1 for D (5 bases). The V gene's germline CDR1 is MNHEY and CDR2 SMNVEV (reference sequence). V shed 7 bases and J shed 4 bases, with 16 bases lying between them. The CDR3 is 14 residues long. The chain's CDR3 is CASTDLGVSTEAFF. The CDR3 coding sequence is TGTGCCAGCACAGACTTGGGGGTTTCCACTGAAGCTTTCTTT.

At least ten counts were recorded for this clonotype. This chain links TRBV5-1 with TRBJ1-1; the match to TRBD1 covers 7 bases. This CDR3 region has 15 residues. V was clipped by 0 bases and J by 1 base; unmatched bases: 3. CDR1 is SGHRS, CDR2 YFSETQ, per germline. Here the CDR3 DNA reads TGCGCCAGCAGCTTGGAGGGACAGAAGAACACTGAAGCTTTCTTT. Protein: CASSLEGQKNTEAFF.

In this sample, this clonotype turned up many times. CDR3 DNA: TGTGCCAGCAGCTTAGCGGGAGGTTTCGATGAGCAGTTCTTC. This encodes CASSLAGGFDEQFF. The chain joins TRBV7-2 to TRBJ2-1; maybe TRBD2 (6 bases). Germline lookup yields CDR1 SGHTA and CDR2 FQGNSA. This CDR3 region has 14 residues. V lost 0 bases and J lost 8, with 11 bases in between.

The sample holds a few counts of this clonotype. CDR3 nucleotide sequence: TGCAGCGTTCCCACCGGGACAGGGGGCTACGAGCAGTACTTC. Translation: CSVPTGTGGYEQYF. This sequence joins TRBV29-1 and TRBJ2-7; 11 nucleotides match TRBD1. V lost 5 bases, J lost 3 bases, and 6 bases stayed unmatched. The CDR3 contains 14 residues. Germline-derived CDR1 and CDR2 are SQVTM and ANQGSEA.

This clonotype has ten or more counts. The chain has TRBV6-1 and TRBJ1-2; 8 nucleotides match TRBD1. This CDR3 has 13 amino acids. V gave up 5 bases and J gave up 7 bases; unmatched junction bases: 6. Germline V gene sequence: CDR1 MNHNS, CDR2 SASEGT. The CDR3 protein is CASSPVDRGGYTF. CDR3 coding DNA: TGTGCCAGCAGTCCTGTCGACAGGGGTGGCTACACCTTC.

This clonotype has a count of ten or more. The CDR3 DNA is TGCGCCAGCAGTTTAGCCAGTGGAGCTAGCTCCTACAATGAGCAGTTCTTC. This gives the protein CASSLASGASSYNEQFF. The chain links TRBV5-1 to TRBJ2-1; D gene unclear. Trimming removed 5 bases at V and 0 bases at J, with 18 bases between. CDR3 length equals 17 residues. Germline CDR1 SGHRS, CDR2 YFSETQ.

There are many counts of this clonotype. The V and J genes are TRBV7-2 and TRBJ2-5, with a weak D call TRBD2 (6 bases). The CDR3 consists of 15 residues. Germline V gene lookup returns CDR1 SGHTA and CDR2 FQGNSA. Trimming removed 0 bases from V and 5 bases from J, with 13 bases in between. In DNA form, the CDR3 reads TGTGCCAGCAGCTTAGCGGGAGGTTGGAGGGAGACCCAGTACTTC. Amino acid sequence: CASSLAGGWRETQYF.

This clonotype was seen many times. The V call is TRBV28, the J call TRBJ1-2; no reliable D call. The CDR3 consists of 10 residues. Deletions cut 3 bases from V and 8 bases from J, with 4 bases between. CDR1 MDHEN and CDR2 SYDVKM come from the germline V gene. CDR3: CASSFKGYTF. CDR3 nucleotides: TGTGCCAGCAGTTTTAAGGGCTACACCTTC.

CDR3 region: CASSLGGKATDTQYF. The CDR3 coding sequence is TGCGCCAGCAGCCTGGGGGGGAAGGCCACAGATACGCAGTATTTT. The rearrangement links TRBV4-1 to TRBJ2-3; the match to TRBD2 covers 7 bases. Germline CDR1 is MGHRA and CDR2 is YSYEKL. J gave up 2 bases and V 4 bases, and 6 bases lay outside the gene matches. The CDR3 loop spans 15 amino acids.

This clonotype was seen many times. V gene TRBV12-3 or TRBV12-4 combines with J gene TRBJ1-1; D unclear. This CDR3 is 11 amino acids long. Trimming removed 7 bases from V and 6 bases from J, with 9 bases in between. DNA of the CDR3: TGTGCCAGCACGCGCCGGGCTGAAGCTTTCTTT. It yields the protein CASTRRAEAFF.

V and J are TRBV7-9 and TRBJ1-6; D is possibly TRBD1 (6 bases). V shed 5 bases and J shed 9 bases, with 17 bases lying between them. Germline-derived CDR1 and CDR2 are SEHNR and FQNEAQ (reference sequence). The CDR3 covers 15 residues. For the CDR3, the DNA is TGTGCCAGCAGCCCAACAGGGACGACCGGTTCACCCCTCCACTTT. Translation: CASSPTGTTGSPLHF.

This clonotype was recorded many times. This chain connects TRBV7-2 to TRBJ2-5; 12 bases fit TRBD2. This CDR3 comprises 16 residues. V was clipped by 1 base and J by 5 bases; unmatched bases: 5. Germline CDR1 SGHTA, CDR2 FQGNSA. The CDR3 region is CASSLGGLAGWETQYF. The CDR3 DNA reads TGTGCCAGCAGCTTAGGCGGACTAGCGGGATGGGAGACCCAGTACTTC.